These 20 T cell receptor beta chains share one sample of origin, sequenced in a study of blood T cell repertoires in COVID-19. Sequencing used immunoSEQ multiplex PCR; TCRdb keeps in-frame clones, though not all of them. The sample contains 200,000 to 250,000 clones, approximately 84% of which appear only once. The sample taken for sequencing was PBMCs or T cells enriched from blood (not recorded which). These TCRs come from a man between 35 and 55 years old who had recovered from COVID-19.

The rearrangement joins TRBV9 to TRBJ2-1; 9 positions match TRBD1. The V gene's germline CDR1 is SGDLS and CDR2 YYNGEE. The V and J ends lost 3 bases and 6 bases, in that order; junction bases with no gene match: 4. This CDR3 is 14 amino acids long. CDR3 protein: CASSEGTGINEQFF. CDR3 sequence (DNA): TGTGCCAGCAGCGAGGGGACAGGGATCAATGAGCAGTTCTTC.

The V and J genes are TRBV5-4 and TRBJ1-3; TRBD1 aligns across 10 bases. CDR1 is SGHNT, CDR2 YYREEE, per germline (reference sequence). With V trimmed by 2 bases and J by 8 bases, 7 bases remained unmatched. This CDR3 is 15 amino acids long. CDR3 amino acids: CASSFKTGGGDTIYF. CDR3 nucleotides: TGTGCCAGCAGCTTTAAGACAGGGGGCGGAGACACCATATATTTT.

V gene TRBV7-3 combines with J gene TRBJ1-1; 9 bases align to TRBD1. The germline V gene has CDR1 SGHTA and CDR2 FQGTGA. V lost 0 bases, J lost 4 bases, and 0 bases stayed unmatched. The CDR3 spans 14 residues. The CDR3 nucleotides are TGTGCCAGCAGCTTAACGGGACAGGGCACTGAAGCTTTCTTT. As protein: CASSLTGQGTEAFF. The variable domain in full, with the rest retrieved from reference TRBV7-3 and TRBJ1-1, is GAGVSQTPSNKVTEKGKYVELRCDPISGHTALYWYRQSLGQGPEFLIYFQGTGAADDSGLPNDRFFAVRPEGSVSTLKIQRTERGDSAVYLCASSLTGQGTEAFFGQGTRLTVV.

V and J are TRBV4-2 and TRBJ1-2; weak D call: TRBD1 (6 bases). This CDR3 comprises 15 residues. CDR1 and CDR2 from the germline V gene are LGHNA and YNFKEQ. V was trimmed by 4 bases and J by 1 base, leaving 13 bases between them. The CDR3 reads CASSLRDNLNYGYTF. The CDR3 DNA sequence: TGTGCCAGCAGCCTGAGGGACAACCTTAACTATGGCTACACCTTC.

The CDR3 loop is CASTYSGSEQFF. In nucleotides, the CDR3 is TGTGCCAGCACCTATTCTGGGAGTGAGCAGTTCTTC. This rearrangement joins TRBV3-1 (or the pseudogene TRBV3-2) to TRBJ2-1, with TRBD2 as a possible D gene (5 bases). The CDR3 sequence is 12 residues long. V shed 7 bases and J shed 9 bases, with 13 bases lying between them. Germline values: CDR1 LGHDT, CDR2 YNNKEL (reference sequence).

This chain uses TRBV30 with TRBJ1-5; D ambiguous. The CDR3 is made up of 13 amino acids. CDR1 and CDR2 (germline): GTSNPN, SVGIG (reference sequence). V was shortened by 1 base and J by 3 bases, with 7 bases between the two germline ends. CDR3 coding DNA: TGTGCCTGGAGTGGGGCAGTCAATCAGCCCCAGCATTTT. It translates to CAWSGAVNQPQHF. Using reference TRBV30 and TRBJ1-5 for the parts outside the CDR3, the full variable domain is SQTIHQWPATLVQPVGSPLSLECTVEGTSNPNLYWYRQAAGRGLQLLFYSVGIGQISSEVPQNLSASRPQDRQFILSSKKLLLSDSGFYLCAWSGAVNQPQHFGDGTRLSIL.

The chain carries TRBV7-9 and TRBJ1-1, with a weak D call TRBD1 (5 bases). CDR3 length: 14 amino acids. Germline V gene lookup returns CDR1 SEHNR and CDR2 FQNEAQ (reference sequence). The V gene lost 5 bases and the J gene lost 0 bases, with 10 bases spanning the gap. CDR3: CASSRQSMNTEAFF. The CDR3 DNA reads as TGTGCCAGCAGCCGACAGTCAATGAACACTGAAGCTTTCTTT.

J is TRBJ1-2 and V is TRBV11-2, with D maybe TRBD1 (5 bases). Germline CDR1 SGHAT, CDR2 FQNNGV. Trimming took 5 bases from V and 8 from J, leaving 21 bases between them. The CDR3 length is 15 residues. The CDR3 sequence: CASSITQGVGSGYTF. In DNA, the CDR3 is TGTGCCAGCAGCATTACTCAGGGTGTGGGATCGGGCTACACCTTC.

The rearrangement joins TRBV19 to TRBJ1-4; 9 positions match TRBD1. This CDR3 has 16 residues. The ends lost 5 bases at V and 8 bases at J; junction bases unmatched: 12. Germline V gene data show CDR1 as LNHDA and CDR2 as SQIVND (reference sequence). The CDR3 nucleotides are TGTGCCAGTAGTCATCTGCCGGGACAGGGCGAAGAAAAACTGTTTTTT. As protein: CASSHLPGQGEEKLFF. The variable domain in full, with the rest retrieved from reference TRBV19 and TRBJ1-4, is DGGITQSPKYLFRKEGQNVTLSCEQNLNHDAMYWYRQDPGQGLRLIYYSQIVNDFQKGDIAEGYSVSREKKESFPLTVTSAQKNPTAFYLCASSHLPGQGEEKLFFGSGTQLSVL.

In DNA form, the CDR3 reads TGCAGTGCTAGTGGTCACAGGGCTGCAAACAATGAGCAGTTCTTC. This translates into CSASGHRAANNEQFF. This chain connects TRBV20-1 to TRBJ2-1; D may be TRBD1 (6 bases). The CDR3 runs to 15 residues. Germline V lookup: CDR1 DFQATT, CDR2 SNEGSKA (reference sequence). V gave up 3 bases and J gave up 5 bases, with 17 bases separating them.

This chain connects TRBV10-3 to TRBJ1-4, with a possible D match to TRBD1 (5 bases). Germline V gene data show CDR1 as ENHRY and CDR2 as SYGVKD. V shed 0 bases and J shed 7 bases, with 15 bases lying between them. CDR3 length equals 16 residues. The CDR3 spells CAISESTRGKGEKLFF. The DNA for the CDR3 is TGTGCCATCAGTGAGTCAACGCGGGGGAAGGGTGAAAAACTGTTTTTT.

Points on this clone: Other DNA sequences in this sample translate to the same CDR3. The chain combines TRBV7-9 with TRBJ1-2; 11 nucleotides align to TRBD1. Germline V gene data show CDR1 as SEHNR and CDR2 as FQNEAQ (reference sequence). The CDR3 covers 15 residues. Losses at the gene ends were 5 bases for V and 3 bases for J; bases not matched to a gene: 5. The chain's CDR3 is CASSLGQGVDYGYTF. CDR3 coding DNA: TGTGCCAGCAGCCTGGGACAGGGGGTTGACTATGGCTACACCTTC.

This clone was observed a handful of times. The CDR3 spells CASSLQGSQYF. The CDR3 region has the DNA TGTGCCAGCAGCTTGCAGGGCAGTCAGTACTTC. The genes are TRBV5-8 and TRBJ2-4; a possible D gene is TRBD1 (5 bases). The CDR3 has 11 residues. Germline-derived CDR1 and CDR2 are SGHTS and YDEGEE. V was cut by 1 base and J by 12 bases, with 8 bases left in between.

The chain has TRBV7-8 and TRBJ2-1; 8 bases map to TRBD2. Germline values: CDR1 SGHVS, CDR2 FQNEAQ. Trimming cost V 5 bases and J 8 bases; bases outside gene matches: 11. The CDR3 has 15 amino acids. The CDR3 protein is CASSHIAGRRDEQFF. The CDR3 DNA reads as TGTGCCAGCAGCCACATAGCGGGACGACGGGATGAGCAGTTCTTC.

The chain uses TRBV7-6 and TRBJ2-7; 8 bases map to TRBD2. This CDR3 comprises 17 residues. Germline assignment: CDR1 SGHVS and CDR2 FNYEAQ. V was clipped by 5 bases and J by 4 bases; unmatched bases: 16. The DNA for the CDR3 is TGTGCCAGCAGCCTTCCAGAGACGGGAGGGGGAGGTTACGAGCAGTACTTC. This encodes CASSLPETGGGGYEQYF. Complete variable domain (other parts from reference TRBV7-6 and TRBJ2-7): GAGVSQSPRYKVTKRGQDVALRCDPISGHVSLYWYRQALGQGPEFLTYFNYEAQQDKSGLPNDRFSAERPEGSISTLTIQRTEQRDSAMYRCASSLPETGGGGYEQYFGPGTRLTVT.

This clone was counted between two and nine times. The chain uses TRBV6-4 and TRBJ1-2, with a tentative D call TRBD1 (6 bases). Per the germline V gene, CDR1 is MRHNA and CDR2 is SNTAGT. The V end lost 7 bases, the J end lost 5 bases, and 14 bases lay between the germline ends. This CDR3 is built from 13 residues. CDR3 residues: CASTRGAGYGYTF. In DNA form, the CDR3 reads TGTGCCAGCACCCGGGGGGCCGGTTATGGCTACACCTTC.

The chain carries TRBV28 and TRBJ1-1; TRBD1 is a possible D gene (5 bases). CDR3 length: 15 amino acids. Per germline, CDR1 MDHEN and CDR2 SYDVKM. V dropped 11 bases and J dropped 2 bases, with 21 bases sitting between them. The CDR3 DNA reads as TGTGCCCGACGTCCGGGTGCGGGGCTCAACACTGAAGCTTTCTTT. Translation: CARRPGAGLNTEAFF.

The chain has TRBV18 and TRBJ2-7; 7 bases match TRBD1. This CDR3 contains 14 residues. After removal of 6 bases from V and 6 bases from J, the junction contained 11 bases not matched to a gene. Germline assignment: CDR1 KGHSH and CDR2 LQKENI. CDR3 in amino acids: CASSPPTGTSEQYF. CDR3 DNA sequence: TGTGCCAGCTCCCCGCCGACAGGGACAAGCGAGCAGTACTTC.

The chain uses TRBV5-1 and TRBJ2-3, with TRBD2 identical over 8 bases. There are 17 residues in the CDR3. Unmatched junction bases numbered 10, after V lost 4 bases and J lost 0 bases. Germline CDR1 SGHRS, CDR2 YFSETQ. The CDR3 DNA reads TGCGCCAGCAGCCTAGGCCGGGCTAGCGGGAGCACAGATACGCAGTATTTT. Translated, it gives CASSLGRASGSTDTQYF.

This chain links TRBV20-1 with TRBJ1-3, with D unresolved. Germline assignment: CDR1 DFQATT and CDR2 SNEGSKA (reference sequence). This CDR3 region has 14 residues. Trimming pared 4 bases from V and 0 bases from J, leaving 10 bases between. The DNA of the CDR3 is TGCAGTGCTACTGACACAAACTCTGGAAACACCATATATTTT. Translating it yields CSATDTNSGNTIYF.